This T cell receptor beta chain was recorded in a study of T cell responses to AZD1222 COVID-19 vaccine. The overall study: Second doses were pooled across both intervals (about 4 or about 12 weeks).

Here immunoSEQ multiplex PCR was the method, and the copy in TCRdb shows in-frame clones only, minus some. This table holds 150,000 to 200,000 clones, about 90% found once. The CDR3 has 15 amino acids. Germline CDR1 is MNHEY and CDR2 is SVGAGI. V shed 4 bases and J shed 0 bases, with 10 bases lying between them. The study's findings and limits: Targeting of unmutated variant regions was reportedly seen in nearly half of spike-specific TCRs.

Comment on this clone: Its matching antigen is unknown.

The source material was peripheral blood, sampled on day 0 of AZD1222 vaccination. The sequence was obtained from an adult in good health. V and J are TRBV6-5 and TRBJ2-4; D is uncertain. The CDR3 coding sequence is TGTGCCAGCAGTTCACAGAGTTTAGCCAAAAACATTCAGTACTTC. Translating it yields CASSSQSLAKNIQYF.